This is a list of T cell receptor beta chains from one sample in a study of cytomegalovirus exposure and HLA in healthy donors. Generated by immunoSEQ multiplex PCR, the TCRdb table keeps only in-frame clones and is missing some. The sample yields about 140,000 clones, of which the top ten take up about 2.2%. The sample taken for sequencing was PBMCs. Receptors originate from a woman aged 18-29 years in good health and CMV-seronegative. Both conserved end residues are part of each CDR3. Each record gives: J gene, D gene, V gene, CDR3 protein, CDR3 DNA. A D gene is named only where the DNA matches it firmly.

>TRBJ1-1|-|TRBV5-1
CASSLGQLPGTEAFF
TGCGCCAGCAGCTTGGGACAGCTCCCCGGCACTGAAGCTTTCTTT
>TRBJ2-3|TRBD2|TRBV7-9
CASSLGTSGTDTQYF
TGTGCCAGCAGCTTAGGGACTAGCGGCACAGATACGCAGTATTTT
>TRBJ2-5|-|TRBV6-1
CASRPGLAGETQYF
TGTGCCAGCAGGCCCGGGCTAGCCGGCGAGACCCAGTACTTC
>TRBJ1-2|-|TRBV5-4
CASSADITNTYGYTF
TGTGCCAGCAGCGCCGACATCACGAATACCTATGGCTACACCTTC
>TRBJ2-6|-|TRBV6-4
CASSVSASSGANVLTF
TGTGCCAGCAGTGTTAGCGCGAGCTCTGGGGCCAACGTCCTGACTTTC
>TRBJ1-2|TRBD1|TRBV9
CASSVDQSGQERGYTF
TGTGCCAGCAGCGTAGATCAGTCTGGACAGGAACGGGGCTACACCTTC
>TRBJ2-7|TRBD2|TRBV2
CASKERSGRDEQYF
TGTGCCAGCAAAGAGAGGTCGGGGAGGGACGAGCAGTACTTC
>TRBJ2-1|-|TRBV13
CASSPSRGPNEQFF
TGTGCCAGCAGTCCCTCTAGGGGTCCCAATGAGCAGTTCTTC
>TRBJ2-7|TRBD2|TRBV7-9
CASSSPGTSGRSEQYF
TGTGCCAGCAGCTCACCCGGGACTAGCGGGAGGTCGGAGCAGTACTTC
>TRBJ2-5|TRBD1|TRBV7-2
CASSSRQGSKTQYF
TGTGCCAGCAGCTCAAGACAGGGTTCGAAGACCCAGTACTTC
>TRBJ1-1|TRBD1|TRBV27
CASSFIDRVTEAFF
TGTGCCAGCAGTTTCATCGACAGGGTCACTGAAGCTTTCTTT
>TRBJ2-2|-|TRBV9
CASSVGLIGELFF
TGTGCCAGCAGCGTAGGGCTTATAGGGGAGCTGTTTTTT
>TRBJ2-1|TRBD2|TRBV10-3
CAMGTSSEQFF
TGTGCCATGGGGACTAGCAGTGAGCAGTTCTTC
>TRBJ2-3|TRBD2|TRBV7-3
CASSQLGGGGSTDTQYF
TGTGCCAGCAGCCAATTGGGGGGGGGAGGGTCCACAGATACGCAGTATTTT
>TRBJ1-4|TRBD1|TRBV9
CASSAGTVVNEKLFF
TGTGCCAGCAGCGCCGGGACAGTTGTTAATGAAAAACTGTTTTTT
>TRBJ2-1|-|TRBV4-3
CASSLSWDMVNEQFF
TGCGCCAGCAGCCTAAGCTGGGACATGGTAAATGAGCAGTTCTTC
>TRBJ1-1|-|TRBV6-5
CASSETVNTEAFF
TGTGCCAGCAGTGAGACAGTGAACACTGAAGCTTTCTTT
>TRBJ2-1|TRBD2|TRBV11-3
CASSAGVTSGRGYNEQFF
TGTGCCAGCAGCGCGGGGGTGACTAGCGGGAGAGGGTACAATGAGCAGTTCTTC
>TRBJ2-1|TRBD2|TRBV4-3
CASSQLAGDEQFF
TGCGCCAGCAGCCAACTAGCGGGCGATGAGCAGTTCTTC
>TRBJ1-4|-|TRBV18
CASSTDSNEKLFF
TGTGCCAGCTCGACGGACAGTAATGAAAAACTGTTTTTT
>TRBJ2-2|TRBD2|TRBV5-6
CASSFNGAGGSTGELFF
TGTGCCAGCAGCTTTAATGGGGCGGGAGGGTCCACCGGGGAGCTGTTTTTT
>TRBJ2-5|TRBD2|TRBV9
CASSVGLAEGETQYF
TGTGCCAGCAGCGTAGGACTAGCGGAAGGAGAGACCCAGTACTTC
>TRBJ2-5|-|TRBV6-5
CASTEGGSQETQYF
TGTGCCAGCACCGAGGGGGGGAGCCAAGAGACCCAGTACTTC
>TRBJ2-1|TRBD1|TRBV10-3
CAISDLGQGNEQFF
TGTGCCATCAGTGATCTGGGACAGGGGAATGAGCAGTTCTTC
>TRBJ1-2|-|TRBV20-1
CSARGVSGYTF
TGCAGTGCTAGAGGCGTGAGCGGCTACACCTTC
>TRBJ2-3|-|TRBV7-2
CASSPLVPSTDTQYF
TGTGCCAGCAGCCCTCTAGTCCCCAGCACAGATACGCAGTATTTT
>TRBJ1-2|TRBD1|TRBV6-1
CASSEEEGASYGYTF
TGTGCCAGCAGTGAAGAAGAGGGGGCAAGCTATGGCTACACCTTC
>TRBJ2-1|-|TRBV7-3
CASSFLPEKGLNEQFF
TGTGCCAGCAGCTTTCTCCCGGAAAAGGGGTTGAATGAGCAGTTCTTC
>TRBJ1-6|-|TRBV15
CATSRDRGGMDSPLHF
TGTGCCACCAGCAGAGACAGGGGCGGTATGGATTCACCCCTCCACTTT
>TRBJ2-3|-|TRBV30
CAWSGRRGTDTQYF
TGTGCCTGGAGTGGGAGACGGGGCACAGATACGCAGTATTTT
>TRBJ1-2|-|TRBV6-6
CASSYSNQDGYTF
TGTGCCAGCAGTTACTCGAATCAGGATGGCTACACCTTC
>TRBJ2-7|-|TRBV5-6
CASSFAGTGNEQYF
TGTGCCAGCAGCTTTGCGGGAACTGGGAACGAGCAGTACTTC
>TRBJ1-3|-|TRBV29-1
CSVAPGSGNTIYF
TGCAGCGTTGCCCCGGGCTCTGGAAACACCATATATTTT
>TRBJ1-2|-|TRBV10-3
CALKTESYGYTF
TGTGCCCTCAAGACAGAGAGCTATGGCTACACCTTC
>TRBJ2-7|TRBD2|TRBV7-6
CASSPNLAGGGEQYF
TGTGCCAGCAGCCCAAATCTAGCGGGAGGTGGAGAGCAGTACTTC